These 24 T cell receptor beta chains share one sample of origin, sequenced in a study of blood T cell repertoires in COVID-19 (dated by TCRdb to 2020 to 2021). The library relied on the immunoSEQ multiplex PCR assay. As stored in TCRdb, this immuneACCESS dataset retains in-frame rearrangements with V and J assigned. A fraction of the clones does not appear; measured against another copy, unresolved V genes explain less than half of the discrepancy, and the remainder lacks a known reason. Here the sample has tens of thousands of clones; 90% occur a single time. The top ten clonotypes cover approximately 1.5% of the sample. Input material: peripheral blood. These receptors all stem from a man aged 55-75 years with active COVID-19.

CDR3 sequence reads: CASSVVSTSRFNEQFF. The CDR3 coding sequence is TGTGCCAGCAGCGTAGTATCGACTAGTAGGTTTAATGAGCAGTTCTTC. This chain uses TRBV9 with TRBJ2-1; tentative D call: TRBD2 (6 bases). This CDR3 has 16 residues. Germline V gene data show CDR1 as SGDLS and CDR2 as YYNGEE. V lost 0 bases and J lost 7, with 17 bases in between.

The chain employs TRBV4-3 and TRBJ1-1, with unresolved D. CDR3 length: 15 amino acids. The germline V gene has CDR1 LGHNA and CDR2 YSLEER. V lost 1 base and J 4 bases, leaving 13 bases between the germline ends. CDR3 region: CASSQAVGSGTEAFF. The DNA of the CDR3 is TGCGCCAGCAGCCAAGCTGTGGGTTCGGGCACTGAAGCTTTCTTT.

This chain connects TRBV3-1 (or the pseudogene TRBV3-2) to TRBJ2-7; weak D call: TRBD1 (6 bases). The V gene's germline CDR1 is LGHDT and CDR2 YNNKEL (reference sequence). The CDR3 is made up of 15 amino acids. V lost 1 base to trimming and J lost 3 bases, with 13 bases between them. This chain's CDR3 is CASSQGGETGYEQYF. CDR3 nucleotides: TGTGCCAGCAGCCAAGGTGGGGAGACAGGCTACGAGCAGTACTTC.

The J gene is TRBJ2-3, the V gene TRBV3-1 (or the pseudogene TRBV3-2); 8 nucleotides line up with TRBD2. Per germline, CDR1 LGHDT and CDR2 YNNKEL (reference sequence). V trimming: 4 bases; J trimming: 5 bases; junction bases outside the gene matches: 11. CDR3 length equals 16 residues. CDR3 sequence reads: CASSRSGRGARDTQYF. DNA for the CDR3: TGTGCCAGCAGCCGCTCGGGGCGGGGGGCAAGAGATACGCAGTATTTT.

The chain has TRBV3-1 (or the pseudogene TRBV3-2) and TRBJ1-2, with a possible D match to TRBD1 (5 bases). Germline assignment: CDR1 LGHDT and CDR2 YNNKEL (reference sequence). The length of the CDR3 is 14 residues. Trimming removed 1 base at V and 0 bases at J, with 6 bases between. CDR3 bases: TGTGCCAGCAGCCAAGGGGGGGCTAACTATGGCTACACCTTC. Amino acid sequence: CASSQGGANYGYTF.

The rearrangement joins TRBV24-1 to TRBJ2-5, with D perhaps matching TRBD2 (6 bases). With 5 bases removed from V and 4 bases from J, the gap between germline ends came to 10 bases. Germline V gives CDR1 KGHDR, CDR2 SFDVKD. The CDR3 extends over 13 amino acids. DNA for the CDR3: TGTGCCACCAGTGGGGGAGGACGAGAGACCCAGTACTTC. The encoded protein is CATSGGGRETQYF.

The chain carries TRBV28 and TRBJ2-3; 7 bases agree with TRBD1. The CDR3 sequence is 14 residues long. CDR1 is MDHEN, CDR2 SYDVKM, per germline. V lost 10 bases and J lost 1; bases outside the gene matches: 8. CDR3 protein: CATPGTDGTDTQYF. CDR3 nucleotide sequence: TGTGCCACCCCCGGGACAGACGGCACAGATACGCAGTATTTT.

The chain recombines TRBV6-5 with TRBJ1-2; D is ambiguous. The V end lost 8 bases, the J end lost 0 bases, and 10 bases lay between the germline ends. This CDR3 has 13 residues. Germline V gene lookup returns CDR1 MNHEY and CDR2 SVGAGI. DNA of the CDR3: TGTGCCAGCGTGATGAGCTCTAACTATGGCTACACCTTC. This sequence encodes CASVMSSNYGYTF.

In DNA, the CDR3 is TGTGCCAGCAGTTCCCAGGACAGGGGCCAGCCCCAGCATTTT. It translates to CASSSQDRGQPQHF. V usage is TRBV28 and J usage is TRBJ1-5; 9 positions match TRBD1. Germline assignment: CDR1 MDHEN and CDR2 SYDVKM. The CDR3 has 14 residues. V lost 4 bases and J lost 7; bases outside the gene matches: 5. The full variable domain, in which reference TRBV28 and TRBJ1-5 provide the parts outside the CDR3, is DVKVTQSSRYLVKRTGEKVFLECVQDMDHENMFWYRQDPGLGLRLIYFSYDVKMKEKGDIPEGYSVSREKKERFSLILESASTNQTSMYLCASSSQDRGQPQHFGDGTRLSIL.

V and J are TRBV9 and TRBJ2-1; 7 bases are shared with TRBD2. The CDR3 sequence is 16 residues long. V dropped 0 bases and J dropped 0; count of bases not matched to a gene: 3. Germline values: CDR1 SGDLS, CDR2 YYNGEE. The CDR3 sequence is CASSVGGGRSYNEQFF. The CDR3 nucleotides read TGTGCCAGCAGCGTAGGCGGGGGTCGCTCCTACAATGAGCAGTTCTTC.

V usage is TRBV6-2 or TRBV6-3 and J usage is TRBJ2-5; D gene uncertain. This CDR3 contains 13 residues. V was shortened by 2 bases and J by 5 bases, with 9 bases between the two germline ends. CDR1 and CDR2 (germline): MNHEY, SVGEGT. The CDR3 loop is CASSYPYGETQYF. The CDR3 DNA is TGTGCCAGCAGTTACCCCTACGGGGAGACCCAGTACTTC.

The gene calls are TRBV5-4 and TRBJ2-2; D is perhaps TRBD1 (5 bases). This CDR3 spans 13 amino acids. Trimming pared 2 bases from V and 4 bases from J, leaving 6 bases between. Germline lookup yields CDR1 SGHNT and CDR2 YYREEE (reference sequence). The DNA of the CDR3 is TGTGCCAGCAGCTTAGACAGCACCGGGGAGCTGTTTTTT. Translating gives CASSLDSTGELFF.

The CDR3 nucleotides read TGTGCCAGCAGCCCCCTGGACAGGAACACCGGGGAGCTGTTTTTT. This codes for CASSPLDRNTGELFF. J is TRBJ2-2 and V is TRBV9; tentative D call: TRBD1 (6 bases). Between the trimmed V and J ends, which lost 4 bases and 1 base, there was a span of 11 bases. This CDR3 comprises 15 residues. Germline assignment: CDR1 SGDLS and CDR2 YYNGEE.

The J gene is TRBJ2-7, the V gene TRBV20-1, with D unclear. The germline V gene encodes CDR1 DFQATT and CDR2 SNEGSKA (reference sequence). The CDR3 totals 11 residues. Between the trimmed V and J ends, which lost 6 bases and 3 bases, there was a span of 9 bases. The CDR3 DNA follows: TGCAGTGCCGAGAGAAGCTACGAGCAGTACTTC. Encoded protein: CSAERSYEQYF.

The sample holds a few counts of this clone. The chain links TRBV11-2 to TRBJ1-5; no firm D call. The CDR3 length is 13 residues. Trimming shortened V by 1 base and J by 4 bases, and 5 bases separated the two germline ends. Per germline, CDR1 SGHAT and CDR2 FQNNGV. This CDR3 is CASSLVNNQPQHF. The CDR3 DNA reads TGTGCCAGCAGCTTAGTCAATAATCAGCCCCAGCATTTT. Variable domain in full (rest from reference TRBV11-2 and TRBJ1-5): EAGVAQSPRYKIIEKRQSVAFWCNPISGHATLYWYQQILGQGPKLLIQFQNNGVVDDSQLPKDRFSAERLKGVDSTLKIQPAKLEDSAVYLCASSLVNNQPQHFGDGTRLSIL.

The chain combines TRBV7-2 with TRBJ1-2; the D is unclear. Germline V CDR1 and CDR2: SGHTA, FQGNSA. V lost 6 bases and J lost 0, with 11 bases in between. This CDR3 is built from 14 residues. DNA of the CDR3: TGTGCCAGCAGAGCACAGCTTGCTAACTATGGCTACACCTTC. The encoded protein is CASRAQLANYGYTF. Supplemented by reference TRBV7-2 and TRBJ1-2, the full variable domain reads GAGVSQSPSNKVTEKGKDVELRCDPISGHTALYWYRQSLGQGLEFLIYFQGNSAPDKSGLPSDRFSAERTGGSVSTLTIQRTQQEDSAVYLCASRAQLANYGYTFGSGTRLTVV.

The chain combines TRBV6-2 or TRBV6-3 with TRBJ2-4; a possible D gene is TRBD1 (6 bases). The CDR3 is made up of 16 amino acids. CDR1 and CDR2 (germline): MNHEY, SVGEGT. Trimming cost V 6 bases and J 0 bases, with 15 bases left between them. In DNA form, the CDR3 reads TGTGCCAGCAGCATGGACAGTGCCCTAGCCAAAAACATTCAGTACTTC. It is translated as CASSMDSALAKNIQYF.

This chain connects TRBV6-1 to TRBJ1-1, with 7 bases identical to TRBD1. CDR3 length: 17 residues. Germline loops: CDR1 MNHNS, CDR2 SASEGT. The ends lost 4 bases at V and 1 base at J; junction bases unmatched: 12. The DNA for the CDR3 is TGTGCCAGCAGTGGAAGCGGATCCCGGACAGGGAACACTGAAGCTTTCTTT. Protein product: CASSGSGSRTGNTEAFF.

The chain recombines TRBV10-3 with TRBJ2-5, with 8 bases matching TRBD2. Trimming took 4 bases from V and 2 from J; bases not matched to a gene: 9. The CDR3 sequence is 16 residues long. Germline CDR1 is ENHRY and CDR2 is SYGVKD. The CDR3 DNA sequence: TGTGCCATCAGTGTTGGTCCATTAGCGGGGCAAGAGACCCAGTACTTC. Encoded protein: CAISVGPLAGQETQYF.

The V call is TRBV7-2, the J call TRBJ1-5; TRBD1 matches at 9 bases. V trimming: 5 bases; J trimming: 9 bases; junction bases outside the gene matches: 8. The CDR3 totals 14 residues. Germline CDR1 reads SGHTA; CDR2 reads FQGNSA. The CDR3 protein is CASSRDRAGSPQHF. DNA for the CDR3: TGTGCCAGCAGCCGGGACAGGGCTGGGTCGCCCCAGCATTTT.

This clone came up once. The J gene is TRBJ2-5, the V gene TRBV10-1, with 8 bases matching TRBD2. V shed 6 bases and J 4 bases; nucleotides not matched to a gene: 10. From germline, CDR1 is WNHNN and CDR2 SYGVQD (reference sequence). The CDR3 loop spans 15 amino acids. The CDR3, as DNA: TGCGCCAGCAGAATAGCGGGGCGGCTGGGAGAGACCCAGTACTTC. It specifies CASRIAGRLGETQYF.

This rearrangement joins TRBV9 to TRBJ2-5; 10 bases are shared with TRBD2. CDR1 is SGDLS, CDR2 YYNGEE, per germline. Trimming removed 0 bases from V and 2 bases from J; junction bases left unmatched: 7. CDR3 length equals 17 residues. The chain's CDR3 is CASSVGGQLAGQETQYF. DNA for the CDR3: TGTGCCAGCAGCGTAGGGGGTCAACTAGCGGGGCAAGAGACCCAGTACTTC.

This rearrangement joins TRBV28 to TRBJ2-3, with 7 bases fitting TRBD2. The CDR3 has 14 residues. Germline V lookup: CDR1 MDHEN, CDR2 SYDVKM. V gave up 2 bases and J gave up 5 bases; unmatched junction bases: 4. The CDR3 loop reads CASSLARGRDTQYF. The DNA for the CDR3 is TGTGCCAGCAGTTTAGCGCGGGGGAGAGATACGCAGTATTTT.

The J gene is TRBJ2-3, the V gene TRBV7-8, with 9 bases that match TRBD2. The V segment lost 2 bases and the J segment 1 base; nucleotides outside the gene matches: 1. The CDR3 contains 15 residues. Germline CDR1 SGHVS, CDR2 FQNEAQ. CDR3 residues: CASSLQRGGTDTQYF. CDR3 bases: TGTGCCAGCAGCTTACAGCGGGGGGGCACAGATACGCAGTATTTT.